This TCR beta chain was observed in a study of T cell responses to AZD1222 COVID-19 vaccine. Study-level information: Second-dose intervals near 4 or 12 weeks were combined. Notes on the study in general: There were mostly white British donors and more females than males, and clonal diversity was possibly underestimated. Spike as a whole was targeted by vaccine-associated CD4 TCRs, dominant at 160-218 and 743-854. Epitopes outside B.1.351 and B.1.1.7 mutated regions reportedly drew nearly half of spike TCRs.

This clone was observed a single time. What it binds is not known. Libraries were prepared by immunoSEQ multiplex PCR; TCRdb keeps only in-frame clonotypes and omits some of them. The table shows about 53,000 clones, with 70% to 85% occurring only once. Here the sequenced sample was peripheral blood, taken on day 0 of AZD1222 vaccination. The TCR was taken from an adult in good health.

CDR3 protein: CASSQPGRDTQYF. The CDR3 DNA is TGTGCCAGCAGCCAACCTGGGAGAGATACGCAGTATTTT. This rearrangement joins TRBV4-2 to TRBJ2-3; TRBD2 is a possible D gene (5 bases). The CDR3 covers 13 residues. From germline, CDR1 is LGHNA and CDR2 YNFKEQ. V gave up 2 bases and J gave up 5 bases, with 8 bases separating them.